Listed below are T cell receptor beta chains from one sample, sequenced in a study of T cell changes during pregnancy in multiple sclerosis. Using immunoSEQ multiplex PCR, the repertoire was profiled, and TCRdb retains in-frame clones only, with some absent. The data show more than 65,000 clones, with approximately 86% seen just once and less than 4% held by the top ten. This specimen was peripheral blood, taken before pregnancy. The receptors originated from a female donor with multiple sclerosis, enrolled in a pregnancy study. CDR3s include the opening cysteine and the closing phenylalanine or tryptophan. A D gene is named only where the DNA matches it firmly. Only part of the rows carry a size: once, few, many, or a class if the clone is expanded.

v_gene	abundance	d_gene	j_gene	CDR3aa	CDR3nt
TRBV7-2	-	TRBD1	TRBJ1-5	CASSLGDRINQPQHF	TGTGCCAGCAGCTTAGGGGACAGGATCAATCAGCCCCAGCATTTT
TRBV19	-	TRBD2	TRBJ2-1	CASSFGGSSYNEQFF	TGTGCCAGTAGTTTTGGCGGGAGCTCCTACAATGAGCAGTTCTTC
TRBV19	-	-	TRBJ2-2	CASSNPQGGTGELFF	TGTGCCAGTAGTAACCCCCAGGGCGGCACCGGGGAGCTGTTTTTT
TRBV7-9	-	-	TRBJ2-7	CASSLAIFGQPTYEQYF	TGTGCCAGCAGCTTAGCAATTTTCGGACAGCCCACCTACGAGCAGTACTTC
TRBV5-1	-	TRBD2	TRBJ2-5	CASSLGLAGGQETQYF	TGCGCCAGCAGCTTAGGACTAGCGGGGGGACAAGAGACCCAGTACTTC
TRBV30	-	-	TRBJ2-7	CACYLGQPSGEQYF	TGTGCCTGCTACTTAGGACAGCCCTCTGGTGAGCAGTACTTC
TRBV19	-	TRBD2	TRBJ2-7	CASSRTSGMSYEQYF	TGTGCCAGTAGCCGGACTAGCGGGATGTCCTACGAGCAGTACTTC
TRBV6-5	-	-	TRBJ2-7	CASSSVPNGVGEQYF	TGTGCCAGCAGTTCTGTCCCTAACGGGGTCGGCGAGCAGTACTTC
TRBV5-4	few	TRBD2	TRBJ2-7	CASSHTSGRSLREQYF	TGTGCCAGCAGCCATACTAGCGGGAGATCCCTACGCGAGCAGTACTTC
TRBV18	-	-	TRBJ2-5	CASSPTRQALETQYF	TGTGCCAGCTCACCAACTCGACAGGCTCTAGAGACCCAGTACTTC
TRBV5-1	-	-	TRBJ2-7	CASSLMRGPESEQYF	TGCGCCAGCAGCTTGATGCGGGGGCCTGAAAGCGAGCAGTACTTC
TRBV27	-	-	TRBJ1-4	CASSTRLTNEKLFF	TGTGCCAGCAGTACCAGGTTGACTAATGAAAAACTGTTTTTT
TRBV7-8	-	-	TRBJ2-2	CASSPVRVEELFF	TGTGCCAGCAGCCCCGTTCGGGTCGAGGAGCTGTTTTTT
TRBV27	-	TRBD2	TRBJ2-3	CASIRSGGTDTQYF	TGTGCCAGCATTAGAAGCGGGGGTACAGATACGCAGTATTTT
TRBV10-3	-	-	TRBJ2-4	CAISVEQGGKNIQYF	TGTGCCATCTCTGTAGAGCAGGGGGGCAAAAACATTCAGTACTTC
TRBV19	-	-	TRBJ1-5	CASSLEGLALQPQHF	TGTGCCAGTAGTCTGGAAGGGCTAGCATTACAGCCCCAGCATTTT
TRBV5-1	-	TRBD1	TRBJ2-7	CASSRTGENYEQYF	TGCGCCAGCAGCAGGACAGGGGAAAACTACGAGCAGTACTTC
TRBV30	many	-	TRBJ1-2	CAWIVGDSGYTF	TGTGCCTGGATAGTCGGTGATTCTGGCTACACCTTC
TRBV10-3	-	-	TRBJ2-1	CAISLWGGTAYNEQFF	TGTGCCATCAGCCTCTGGGGCGGGACCGCCTACAATGAGCAGTTCTTC
TRBV6-1	-	-	TRBJ2-2	CASSEGGRNTGELFF	TGTGCCAGCAGTGAAGGGGGGCGGAACACCGGGGAGCTGTTTTTT
TRBV6-1	many	TRBD1	TRBJ2-5	CASSRGQGAEETQYF	TGTGCCAGCAGTAGAGGACAGGGAGCCGAAGAGACCCAGTACTTC
TRBV6-1	-	-	TRBJ2-5	CASREVRTQYF	TGTGCCAGCAGGGAGGTCCGGACCCAGTACTTC
TRBV9	-	-	TRBJ2-7	CASSGNYEQYF	TGTGCCAGCTCAGGGAACTACGAGCAGTACTTC
TRBV5-1	-	TRBD2	TRBJ2-2	CASSSIPTSGSESGELFF	TGCGCCAGCAGTTCCATTCCCACTAGCGGGAGCGAATCCGGGGAGCTGTTTTTT
TRBV10-3	-	TRBD1	TRBJ1-2	CALSGTGVYGYTF	TGTGCCTTATCCGGGACAGGGGTCTATGGCTACACCTTC
TRBV27	-	TRBD1	TRBJ1-1	CASSFTGAEAFF	TGTGCCAGCAGTTTCACAGGGGCTGAAGCTTTCTTT
TRBV11-2	-	TRBD2	TRBJ2-7	CASSLSSGSTYEQYF	TGTGCCAGCAGCTTATCTAGCGGGAGTACCTACGAGCAGTACTTC
TRBV14	-	-	TRBJ2-3	CASNLAGSSGGTQYF	TGTGCCAGCAACCTAGCGGGCTCGTCAGGGGGTACGCAGTATTTT
TRBV6-1	-	TRBD2	TRBJ2-1	CASSQETGLAYNEQFF	TGTGCCAGCAGTCAAGAGACGGGACTAGCGTACAATGAGCAGTTCTTC
TRBV15	-	-	TRBJ1-4	CATSARFLEKLFF	TGTGCCACCAGCGCTCGATTCCTAGAAAAACTGTTTTTT
TRBV29-1	few	TRBD1	TRBJ1-1	CSASGQTEAFF	TGCAGCGCCTCGGGACAGACTGAAGCTTTCTTT
TRBV2	once	TRBD1	TRBJ2-7	CAKGTGFYEQYF	TGTGCCAAGGGGACAGGGTTCTACGAGCAGTACTTC
TRBV6-1	few	TRBD2	TRBJ2-3	CASRVTSGTTDTQYF	TGTGCCAGCAGGGTGACTAGCGGGACAACAGATACGCAGTATTTT
TRBV6-5	-	-	TRBJ1-3	CANSWNAGPTRNTIYF	TGTGCCAACAGTTGGAACGCGGGACCCACAAGGAACACCATATATTTT
TRBV6-4	-	-	TRBJ2-5	CASSDPQGAETQYF	TGTGCCAGCAGTGACCCCCAAGGAGCGGAGACCCAGTACTTC
TRBV7-9	once	TRBD1	TRBJ2-3	CASSWGQGTDTQYF	TGTGCCAGCAGCTGGGGACAGGGGACAGATACGCAGTATTTT
TRBV7-9	-	-	TRBJ1-2	CASRKPHLDTNYGYTF	TGTGCCAGCAGAAAACCACACCTGGACACAAACTATGGCTACACCTTC
TRBV23-1	-	TRBD1	TRBJ1-1	CASSQPIRTGLGNTEAFF	TGCGCCAGCAGTCAACCCATCCGGACAGGGCTTGGGAACACTGAAGCTTTCTTT
TRBV5-4	-	-	TRBJ2-2	CASSLRGSLAANTGELFF	TGTGCCAGCAGCTTGAGGGGGTCTTTGGCGGCGAACACCGGGGAGCTGTTTTTT
TRBV15	once	TRBD1	TRBJ2-1	CATSYLRTGAYNEQFF	TGTGCCACCAGCTACCTCCGGACAGGGGCCTACAATGAGCAGTTCTTC
TRBV7-9	-	-	TRBJ2-1	CASSLPLGQLDNEQFF	TGTGCCAGCAGCTTACCCCTGGGGCAATTGGACAATGAGCAGTTCTTC
TRBV19	-	TRBD1	TRBJ2-7	CASSLDREYEQYF	TGTGCCAGTAGTCTGGACAGGGAGTACGAGCAGTACTTC
TRBV6-1	-	TRBD1	TRBJ1-5	CASSERGQGHQPQHF	TGTGCCAGCAGTGAAAGGGGGCAGGGACATCAGCCCCAGCATTTT
TRBV4-3	-	TRBD1	TRBJ1-2	CASSQDSGQGIGYTF	TGCGCCAGCAGCCAAGATTCTGGACAGGGGATCGGCTACACCTTC
TRBV19	once	-	TRBJ2-7	CASSAIDGYYEQYF	TGTGCCAGTAGTGCTATCGACGGGTACTACGAGCAGTACTTC
TRBV20-1	-	-	TRBJ1-1	CSARSAGRAFF	TGCAGTGCTAGAAGCGCTGGTCGAGCTTTCTTT
TRBV19	once	TRBD1	TRBJ2-2	CASTPGTGRYTGELFF	TGTGCCAGTACTCCGGGGACAGGGAGATACACCGGGGAGCTGTTTTTT
TRBV6-1	-	-	TRBJ2-3	CASIRGMPDTQYF	TGTGCCAGCATTCGCGGGATGCCAGATACGCAGTATTTT
TRBV10-3	-	-	TRBJ2-7	CAISVTGIYSYEQYF	TGTGCCATCAGTGTAACAGGGATTTATTCCTACGAGCAGTACTTC
TRBV4-3	-	TRBD1	TRBJ2-7	CASSQRTGDDEQYF	TGCGCCAGCAGCCAACGGACAGGGGACGACGAGCAGTACTTC
TRBV28	-	TRBD1	TRBJ1-5	CASSTTGDDQPQHF	TGTGCCAGCAGTACGACAGGGGATGATCAGCCCCAGCATTTT
TRBV9	-	-	TRBJ2-3	CASSVSPLGNTDTQYF	TGTGCCAGCAGCGTAAGTCCTCTCGGGAACACAGATACGCAGTATTTT
TRBV6-1	-	TRBD2	TRBJ2-7	CASGGRAHEQYF	TGTGCCAGCGGAGGGAGGGCCCACGAGCAGTACTTC